This passage covers 27 T cell receptor beta chains from one sample sequenced in a study of preoperative IRX-2 immunotherapy in early breast cancer. Described treatment: preoperative locoregional IRX-2 cytokine immunotherapy. Assay: immunoSEQ multiplex PCR; the TCRdb copy retains only in-frame clones and omits some. The table shows roughly 30,000 clones, with roughly four fifths occurring only once. The sequencing used lymph node tissue, collected from a patient treated with IRX-2 immunotherapy. The receptors here all came from a human donor with breast cancer.

V gene TRBV5-1 combines with J gene TRBJ1-2; D unclear. This CDR3 has 14 amino acids. The V end lost 3 bases, the J end lost 7 bases, and 16 bases lay between the germline ends. Germline loops: CDR1 SGHRS, CDR2 YFSETQ. The CDR3 here is CASSSIYRQGGYTF. The CDR3 bases are TGCGCCAGCAGCTCGATTTACCGACAAGGTGGCTACACCTTC.

J is TRBJ2-6 and V is TRBV29-1; tentative D call: TRBD2 (5 bases). Trimming took 3 bases from V and 2 from J, leaving 8 bases between them. Looked up from germline, CDR1 is SQVTM and CDR2 is ANQGSEA. The CDR3 runs 14 residues. CDR3 protein: CSVDEGTGANVLTF. Written as DNA, the CDR3 is TGCAGCGTTGATGAGGGAACTGGGGCCAACGTCCTGACTTTC.

This chain uses TRBV14 with TRBJ2-6; unclear D gene. V lost 4 bases, J lost 0 bases, and 10 bases lay in between. There are 16 residues in the CDR3. Germline CDR1 and CDR2: SGHDN and FVKESK. CDR3 coding DNA: TGTGCCAGCAGCCGCACAGCGTCCTCTGGGGCCAACGTCCTGACTTTC. Amino acid sequence: CASSRTASSGANVLTF.

The CDR3 loop is CASSPSGLNEQFF. In DNA form, the CDR3 reads TGTGCCAGCAGCCCTAGCGGGCTGAATGAGCAGTTCTTC. J is TRBJ2-1 and V is TRBV5-2; the table's D call, TRBD2, was not checked against the DNA. TRBV5-2 is a pseudogene segment. This CDR3 is 13 amino acids long.

The J gene is TRBJ1-5, the V gene TRBV28, with a tentative D call TRBD1 (5 bases). Germline CDR1 is MDHEN and CDR2 is SYDVKM. The CDR3 runs 12 residues. V was cut by 5 bases and J by 6 bases, with 8 bases left in between. The CDR3, as DNA: TGTGCCAGCAGTCCGGGGGGTCAGCCCCAGCATTTT. Translating it yields CASSPGGQPQHF.

The CDR3 spells CSVEEVGEFEQYF. CDR3 DNA: TGCAGCGTTGAAGAGGTTGGTGAGTTCGAGCAGTACTTC. This chain links TRBV29-1 with TRBJ2-7; no firm D call. Between the trimmed V and J ends, which lost 0 bases and 6 bases, there was a span of 12 bases. The CDR3 covers 13 residues. From germline, CDR1 is SQVTM and CDR2 ANQGSEA.

V usage is TRBV29-1 and J usage is TRBJ1-5; TRBD1 aligns across 11 bases. The junction had 3 bases not matched to a gene; V was cut back by 5 bases and J by 6 bases. Germline V gene lookup returns CDR1 SQVTM and CDR2 ANQGSEA. The CDR3 covers 13 residues. CDR3 sequence: CSVRGQGGQPQHF. As DNA, the CDR3 is TGCAGCGTTCGGGGACAGGGGGGTCAGCCCCAGCATTTT.

This clone was found a few times. The gene calls are TRBV5-1 and TRBJ1-4; 10 bases are a match to TRBD1. The CDR3 is 21 residues long. V was pared by 4 bases and J by 0 bases, with 18 bases of the junction left unmatched. Germline CDR1 and CDR2: SGHRS and YFSETQ. The CDR3 here is CASSHISWGTGATTTNEKLFF. DNA of the CDR3: TGCGCCAGCAGCCATATCAGCTGGGGGACAGGGGCGACCACAACTAATGAAAAACTGTTTTTT.

For the CDR3, the DNA is TGTGCCAGCAGCTCGACAGACTACACTGAAGCTTTCTTT. Protein product: CASSSTDYTEAFF. The chain uses TRBV7-4 and TRBJ1-1, with D perhaps matching TRBD1 (5 bases). This CDR3 has 13 residues. The germline gives CDR1 SGHVT, CDR2 SQSDAQ. Trimming pared 4 bases from V and 3 bases from J, leaving 9 bases between.

Only one count was recorded for this clone. The chain's CDR3 is CATSRDRVAGNTIYF. As DNA, the CDR3 is TGTGCCACCAGCAGGGACAGGGTAGCAGGAAACACCATATATTTT. The rearrangement uses TRBV15 and TRBJ1-3, with TRBD1 matching 8 bases. J was trimmed by 4 bases and V by 3 bases; bases with no gene match: 5. The CDR3 loop spans 15 amino acids. Germline CDR1 LNHNV, CDR2 YYDKDF (reference sequence).

The V and J genes are TRBV18 and TRBJ2-3; D is unclear. CDR1 is KGHSH and CDR2 is LQKENI in the germline V gene. This CDR3 is 12 amino acids long. V lost 1 base to trimming and J lost 7 bases, with 6 bases between them. CDR3 bases: TGTGCCAGCTCACCACAGAGTCATACGCAGTATTTT. Translation gives CASSPQSHTQYF.

The rearrangement joins TRBV29-1 to TRBJ1-1, with D maybe TRBD1 (5 bases). This CDR3 has 12 residues. Trimming shortened V by 7 bases and J by 4 bases, and 13 bases separated the two germline ends. CDR1 is SQVTM, CDR2 ANQGSEA, per germline. The CDR3 DNA reads TGCAGCGCTAAAAGGAGGGGCACTGAAGCTTTCTTT. It translates to CSAKRRGTEAFF.

This rearrangement joins TRBV19 to TRBJ2-5, with D uncertain. CDR1 and CDR2 from the germline V gene are LNHDA and SQIVND (reference sequence). V lost 5 bases, J lost 4 bases, and 20 bases lay in between. The CDR3 is 16 residues long. As DNA, the CDR3 is TGTGCCAGTAGTCCCGGGCAGGAGTGGCACGGAGAGACCCAGTACTTC. It translates to CASSPGQEWHGETQYF.

This clone showed up just a few times. The chain couples TRBV6-8 to TRBJ2-1; D remains ambiguous. This CDR3 spans 14 amino acids. Germline lookup yields CDR1 MNHGY and CDR2 SAAAGT. The ends were cut back, 8 bases at V and 0 bases at J, with 11 bases in the middle. The CDR3 reads CASSELSSYNEQFF. CDR3 sequence (DNA): TGTGCCAGCTCTGAGTTAAGCTCCTACAATGAGCAGTTCTTC.

This chain joins TRBV10-3 and TRBJ2-2, with TRBD2 identical over 11 bases. V lost 10 bases and J lost 4; bases outside the gene matches: 5. The germline V gene has CDR1 ENHRY and CDR2 SYGVKD. The CDR3 sequence is 14 residues long. CDR3 nucleotide sequence: TGTGCCACCCTCGGGACTAGCGGCACCGGGGAGCTGTTTTTT. Translating it yields CATLGTSGTGELFF.

This CDR3 is CASSRGGYEQYF. CDR3 in DNA: TGTGCCAGCTCGCGTGGGGGCTACGAGCAGTACTTC. The chain joins TRBV18 to TRBJ2-7, with D perhaps given as TRBD1 or TRBD2 (5 bases each). This CDR3 contains 12 residues. Germline loops: CDR1 KGHSH, CDR2 LQKENI. The V end lost 6 bases, the J end lost 3 bases, and 9 bases lay between the germline ends.

The chain employs TRBV29-1 and TRBJ2-2, with D perhaps assigned TRBD1 or TRBD2 (5 bases each). CDR3 length: 14 residues. Germline-derived CDR1 and CDR2 are SQVTM and ANQGSEA. V lost 7 bases to trimming and J lost 4 bases, with 16 bases between them. DNA for the CDR3: TGCAGCGCCGCCCCCGGGACGGTCACCGGGGAGCTGTTTTTT. Its protein is CSAAPGTVTGELFF.

The gene calls are TRBV5-1 and TRBJ2-6; no clear D. The germline V and J ends were trimmed by 0 bases and 0 bases, with 7 bases remaining between them. Germline V gives CDR1 SGHRS, CDR2 YFSETQ. The CDR3 has 16 amino acids. CDR3: CASSLEARSGANVLTF. The CDR3 coding sequence is TGCGCCAGCAGCTTGGAAGCTCGCTCTGGGGCCAACGTCCTGACTTTC.

This sequence joins TRBV30 and TRBJ1-4; TRBD1 might be the D (5 bases). In germline, CDR1 is GTSNPN, CDR2 SVGIG (reference sequence). This CDR3 is 12 amino acids long. Trimming shortened V by 3 bases and J by 8 bases, and 10 bases separated the two germline ends. CDR3 nucleotides: TGTGCCTGGAGAAGGGGCGGAGAAAAACTGTTTTTT. Amino acid sequence: CAWRRGGEKLFF.

The gene calls are TRBV18 and TRBJ1-2; D is ambiguous. Germline V gene data show CDR1 as KGHSH and CDR2 as LQKENI. The CDR3 totals 14 residues. Trimming left V 5 bases short and J 4 bases short, with 14 bases between. The chain's CDR3 is CASSDSRQAYGYTF. The CDR3 DNA reads TGTGCCAGCTCAGATAGTCGCCAGGCCTATGGCTACACCTTC.

The gene calls are TRBV10-3 and TRBJ1-5; possibly TRBD1 for D (6 bases). Germline V gives CDR1 ENHRY, CDR2 SYGVKD. The CDR3 has 14 amino acids. The V and J ends lost 2 bases and 3 bases respectively, with 8 bases between them. Here the CDR3 DNA reads TGTGCCATCAGTGAGACAGGGTACAATCAGCCCCAGCATTTT. It yields the protein CAISETGYNQPQHF.

V usage is TRBV7-1 and J usage is TRBJ2-3; D is undetermined. TRBV7-1 is an open reading frame whose function is uncertain. V was cut by 4 bases and J by 10 bases, with 15 bases left in between. The CDR3 contains 13 residues. The CDR3 sequence: CASSLNGQRAQYF. As DNA, the CDR3 is TGTGCCAGCAGCTTAAATGGTCAAAGGGCGCAGTATTTT.

V gene TRBV19 combines with J gene TRBJ2-1; D may match TRBD1 or TRBD2 (5 bases each). Between the trimmed V and J ends, which lost 5 bases and 3 bases, there was a span of 17 bases. The CDR3 sequence is 16 residues long. Germline CDR1 is LNHDA and CDR2 is SQIVND (reference sequence). The CDR3 region has the DNA TGTGCCAGTAGTCCTATCGGGGACCGTGGCTACAATGAGCAGTTCTTC. This gives the protein CASSPIGDRGYNEQFF.

The chain couples TRBV18 to TRBJ2-5; no reliable D call. Per germline, CDR1 KGHSH and CDR2 LQKENI. V gave up 3 bases and J gave up 5 bases, with 7 bases separating them. The CDR3 spans 12 residues. The CDR3, as DNA: TGTGCCAGCTCACCGATCGAGGAGACCCAGTACTTC. Translation gives CASSPIEETQYF. The entire variable domain, with the rest obtained from reference TRBV18 and TRBJ2-5, is as follows: NAGVMQNPRHLVRRRGQEARLRCSPMKGHSHVYWYRQLPEEGLKFMVYLQKENIIDESGMPKERFSAEFPKEGPSILRIQQVVRGDSAAYFCASSPIEETQYFGPGTRLLVL.

This clone was observed a few times. The rearrangement joins TRBV30 to TRBJ1-3; D may be TRBD1 (6 bases). Germline V gene sequence: CDR1 GTSNPN, CDR2 SVGIG (reference sequence). Trimming shortened V by 0 bases and J by 2 bases, and 8 bases separated the two germline ends. The CDR3 runs 14 residues. CDR3 in DNA: TGTGCCTGGAGTGTATCAGGGGCTGGAAACACCATATATTTT. Amino acids: CAWSVSGAGNTIYF.

V usage is TRBV6-8 and J usage is TRBJ1-4, with 9 bases that match TRBD1. Germline V gene data show CDR1 as MNHGY and CDR2 as SAAAGT. The J segment lost 6 bases and the V segment lost 11 bases, leaving 7 bases of the junction unmatched. CDR3 length equals 13 residues. The CDR3 region is CAHRGDRDEKLFF. CDR3 sequence (DNA): TGTGCCCACAGGGGGGACAGGGATGAAAAACTGTTTTTT.

V usage is TRBV15 and J usage is TRBJ1-5; a weak D match, TRBD1 (5 bases). The CDR3 has 15 residues. Trimming pared 11 bases from V and 0 bases from J, leaving 17 bases between. Per the germline V gene, CDR1 is LNHNV and CDR2 is YYDKDF (reference sequence). The CDR3 DNA sequence: TGTGCCTCAAGCAGGGACCGTTATAGCAATCAGCCCCAGCATTTT. Translation gives CASSRDRYSNQPQHF.